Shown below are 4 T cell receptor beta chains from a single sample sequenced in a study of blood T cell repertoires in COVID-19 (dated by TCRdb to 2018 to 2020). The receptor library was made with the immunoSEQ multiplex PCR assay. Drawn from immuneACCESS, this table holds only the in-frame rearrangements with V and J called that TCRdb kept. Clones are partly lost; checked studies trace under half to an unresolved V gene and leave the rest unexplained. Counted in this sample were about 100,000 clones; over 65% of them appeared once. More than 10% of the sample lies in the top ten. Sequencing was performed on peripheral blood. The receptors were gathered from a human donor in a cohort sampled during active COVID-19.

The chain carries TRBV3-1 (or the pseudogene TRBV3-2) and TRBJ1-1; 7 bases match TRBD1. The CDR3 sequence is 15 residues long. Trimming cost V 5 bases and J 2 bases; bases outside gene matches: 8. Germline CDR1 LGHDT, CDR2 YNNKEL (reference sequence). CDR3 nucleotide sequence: TGTGCCAGCAGCATCTCCGGGACAGCAAACACTGAAGCTTTCTTT. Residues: CASSISGTANTEAFF.

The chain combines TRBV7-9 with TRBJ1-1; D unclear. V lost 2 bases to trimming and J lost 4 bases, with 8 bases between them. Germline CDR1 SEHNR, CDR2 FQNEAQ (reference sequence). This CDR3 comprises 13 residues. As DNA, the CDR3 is TGTGCCAGCAGCTTATTGGTCAGCACTGAAGCTTTCTTT. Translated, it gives CASSLLVSTEAFF.

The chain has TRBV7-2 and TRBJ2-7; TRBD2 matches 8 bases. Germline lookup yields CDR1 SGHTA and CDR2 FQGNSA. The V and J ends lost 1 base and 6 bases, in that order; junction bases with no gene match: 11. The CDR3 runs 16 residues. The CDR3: CASSLVQGSGSREQYF. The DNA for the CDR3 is TGTGCCAGCAGCTTAGTACAGGGAAGCGGGAGCCGCGAGCAGTACTTC.

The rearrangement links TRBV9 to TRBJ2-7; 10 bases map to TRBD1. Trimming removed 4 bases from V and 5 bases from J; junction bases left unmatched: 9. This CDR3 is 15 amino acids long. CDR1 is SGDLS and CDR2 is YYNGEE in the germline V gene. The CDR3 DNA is TGTGCCAGCAGCTTCCGGGACAGGGGTTCCGACGAGCAGTACTTC. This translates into CASSFRDRGSDEQYF.